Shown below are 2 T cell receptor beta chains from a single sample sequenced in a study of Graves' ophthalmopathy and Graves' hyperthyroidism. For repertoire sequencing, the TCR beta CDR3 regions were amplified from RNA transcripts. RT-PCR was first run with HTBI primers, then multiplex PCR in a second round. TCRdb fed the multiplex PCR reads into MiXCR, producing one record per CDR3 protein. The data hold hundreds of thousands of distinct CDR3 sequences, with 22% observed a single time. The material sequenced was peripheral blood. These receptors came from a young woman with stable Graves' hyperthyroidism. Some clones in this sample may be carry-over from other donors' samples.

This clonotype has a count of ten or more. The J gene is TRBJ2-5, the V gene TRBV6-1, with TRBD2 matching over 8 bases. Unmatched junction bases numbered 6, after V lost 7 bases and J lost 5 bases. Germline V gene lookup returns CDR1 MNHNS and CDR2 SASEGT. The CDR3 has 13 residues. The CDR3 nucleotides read TGTGCCAGCACGGGGGGGCTCGGGGAGACCCAGTACTTC. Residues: CASTGGLGETQYF.

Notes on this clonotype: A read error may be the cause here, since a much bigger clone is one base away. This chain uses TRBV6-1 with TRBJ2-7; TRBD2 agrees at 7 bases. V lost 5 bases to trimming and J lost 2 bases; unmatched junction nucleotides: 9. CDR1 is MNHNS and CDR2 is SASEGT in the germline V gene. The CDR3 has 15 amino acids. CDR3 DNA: TGTGCCAGCAGTAAACCGGGACTATCGACCTACGAGCAGTACTTC. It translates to CASSKPGLSTYEQYF.